This TCR beta chain was sequenced for a study of T cells after yellow fever vaccination. CDR3 length: 17 residues. Germline CDR1 SGHTA, CDR2 FQGNSA. The germline V and J ends were trimmed by 0 bases and 2 bases, with 13 bases remaining between them. Study observations and caveats: A faster peak, day 5 versus 15, was reached by the weaker secondary response. Subsequent to the booster, the majority of primary-vaccination clones reappeared (around 96% CD4, about 90% CD8). There was a small share of clonotypes that showed up in both the CD4 and CD8 compartments.

Template switching by 5'RACE produced TCR cDNA, adding a universal primer site and UMIs. MiXCR was run by TCRdb on the 5' RACE reads, yielding one entry per CDR3 protein. The data hold a few hundred thousand distinct CDR3 sequences, with less than 3.5% observed a single time. In the case of this clonotype: The antigen is undetermined.

Sequenced material: CD4+ T cells sorted from PBMCs, taken 10 days after the yellow fever booster vaccination. This TCR was recovered from a man aged 18-30 years who received the YFV17D yellow fever vaccine. V gene TRBV7-2 combines with J gene TRBJ1-4; possible D gene TRBD1, 6 bases. The CDR3 is CASSLARWGATNEKLFF. As DNA, the CDR3 is TGTGCCAGCAGCTTAGCCCGGTGGGGGGCGACTAATGAAAAACTGTTTTTT.